The clone carrying this T cell receptor (beta chain) was found a few times. Its cognate antigen is unknown. Germline V lookup: CDR1 MNHEY, CDR2 SMNVEV (reference sequence). CDR3 length: 11 amino acids. V was cut by 4 bases and J by 9 bases, with 7 bases left in between. Constant-segment-primed 5'RACE gave TCR alpha and TCR beta cDNA libraries with sample barcodes and UMIs. TCRdb independently ran MiXCR on the 5' RACE reads; one entry per CDR3 protein. The sample yields approximately 290,000 distinct CDR3 sequences, approximately 15% seen once. The sample comes from a study of T-cell memory formation after mild COVID-19. Study-wide results and caveats: Memory from before infection featured some responding clones, which suggests cross-reactive memory joined. Among contracting clones, CD4+ were mainly CM/EM and CD8+ enriched in EMRA.

The chain uses TRBV27 and TRBJ2-1, with D unclear. The specimen sequenced was PBMCs or a T cell subset sorted from them (not recorded which). The clonotype comes from a man in his late teens or twenties who had mild COVID-19 (a few samples of this study predate the infection). Cell type and time point are not known. As DNA, the CDR3 is TGTGCCAGCAGTTCCGCGGCTGAGCAGTTCTTC. Its protein product is CASSSAAEQFF.